The rows below give T cell receptor beta chains drawn from one sample of a study of blood T cells in healthy people across ages. TCRdb re-called the 5' RACE reads with MiXCR, one entry per CDR3 protein. The sample contains 1.2 million to 1.5 million distinct CDR3 sequences, around 42% of which appear only once. Sequencing was carried out using blood. These TCRs come from a young woman in good health. CDR3s include the opening cysteine and the closing phenylalanine or tryptophan. Each record gives: J gene, clone size, V gene, CDR3 length, D gene, CDR3 protein, CDR3 DNA. D genes are given only for firm matches. Not all rows give a size; the values are once, few, many and, for expanded clones, a class.

>TRBJ2-5|few|TRBV6-2/TRBV6-3|12|.
CASSPILETQYF
TGTGCCAGCAGCCCCATTCTAGAGACCCAGTACTTC
>TRBJ2-4|.|TRBV7-9|17|.
CASSSRLGSRDKNIQYF
TGTGCCAGCAGCTCCCGTTTAGGGAGTAGGGATAAAAACATTCAGTACTTC
>TRBJ2-7|few|TRBV29-1|15|.
CSVAPSGRTSYEQYF
TGCAGCGTCGCGCCTTCGGGACGTACCTCCTACGAGCAGTACTTC
>TRBJ1-4|.|TRBV20-1|13|.
CSARGDPNEKLFF
TGCAGTGCTCGGGGGGACCCGAATGAAAAACTGTTTTTT
>TRBJ2-5|.|TRBV20-1|16|TRBD1
CSARDTDDREGLGQYF
TGCAGTGCTAGAGACACAGACGACAGGGAAGGGTTAGGGCAGTACTTC
>TRBJ1-4|.|TRBV15|15|.
CATSRGGTTNEKLFF
TGTGCCACCAGCAGAGGAGGGACAACTAATGAAAAACTGTTTTTT
>TRBJ1-1|few|TRBV6-5|13|.
CAAVGGAYTEAFF
TGTGCCGCGGTGGGGGGCGCTTACACTGAAGCTTTCTTT
>TRBJ1-2|few|TRBV28|12|.
CASRFGDYGYTF
TGTGCCAGCAGGTTTGGGGACTATGGCTACACCTTC
>TRBJ1-1|.|TRBV29-1|15|TRBD1
CSVVNRGLIHTEAFF
TGCAGCGTTGTAAACAGGGGGCTTATCCACACTGAAGCTTTCTTT
>TRBJ2-7|few|TRBV10-3|14|TRBD1
CAISDPDRGDEQYF
TGTGCCATCAGTGACCCGGACAGGGGCGACGAGCAGTACTTC
>TRBJ2-1|.|TRBV5-1|16|.
CASSLVAAISYNEQFF
TGCGCCAGCAGCTTGGTTGCGGCGATCTCCTACAATGAGCAGTTCTTC
>TRBJ2-5|.|TRBV6-1|17|.
CASAGPSTPQSQETQYF
TGTGCCAGCGCGGGTCCTAGCACTCCACAATCCCAAGAGACCCAGTACTTC
>TRBJ1-1|.|TRBV30|13|.
CAWRGGMYTEAFF
TGTGCCTGGAGGGGGGGTATGTACACTGAAGCTTTCTTT
>TRBJ1-2|.|TRBV10-3|13|.
CAITTGRVGGYTF
TGTGCCATCACCACCGGGAGGGTCGGAGGCTACACCTTC
>TRBJ1-2|few|TRBV7-2|14|.
CASSLAPEGYGYTF
TGTGCCAGCAGCTTAGCGCCAGAGGGGTATGGCTACACCTTC
>TRBJ2-7|.|TRBV20-1|16|TRBD1
CSARAQGKRISYEQYF
TGCAGTGCGCGAGCACAGGGGAAAAGGATCTCCTACGAGCAGTACTTC
>TRBJ2-7|.|TRBV7-9|12|.
CASSSSRNEQYF
TGTGCCAGCAGCTCCAGTCGGAATGAGCAGTACTTC
>TRBJ1-4|few|TRBV6-5|15|.
CASKFGRGPNEKLFF
TGTGCCAGCAAGTTTGGCCGGGGGCCTAATGAAAAACTGTTTTTT
>TRBJ2-1|.|TRBV29-1|15|TRBD1
CSVSRGTGGIGEQFF
TGCAGCGTTAGTCGCGGGACAGGGGGCATTGGTGAGCAGTTCTTC
>TRBJ1-5|.|TRBV4-2|13|.
CASSQGGLQPQHF
TGTGCCAGCAGCCAAGGCGGCCTACAGCCCCAGCATTTT
>TRBJ2-4|few|TRBV21-1|18|.
CASSGSGTSTIAKNIQYF
TGTGCCAGCAGCGGCTCCGGGACGTCCACCATAGCCAAAAACATTCAGTACTTC
>TRBJ1-1|.|TRBV6-6|14|.
CASRDDRRNTEAFF
TGTGCCAGCAGGGACGACAGGAGGAACACTGAAGCTTTCTTT
>TRBJ2-7|.|TRBV3-1|14|.
CASSQDGSNNEQYF
TGTGCCAGCAGCCAAGATGGGAGTAACAATGAGCAGTACTTC
>TRBJ1-1|few|TRBV25-1|13|.
CASSEFGDREAFF
TGTGCCAGCAGTGAGTTCGGGGACCGTGAAGCTTTCTTT
>TRBJ1-1|.|TRBV29-1|13|.
CSVAGASNTEAFF
TGCAGCGTTGCAGGGGCCAGTAACACTGAAGCTTTCTTT
>TRBJ2-7|.|TRBV28|14|.
CASFGRRDNYEQYF
TGTGCCAGCTTTGGTCGCCGGGACAACTACGAGCAGTACTTC
>TRBJ2-3|.|TRBV11-2|14|.
CASDLDFSTDTQYF
TGTGCCAGCGACTTAGATTTTAGCACAGATACGCAGTATTTT
>TRBJ2-1|few|TRBV10-3|17|TRBD2
CAISVPSGRAERNEQFF
TGTGCCATCAGTGTTCCTAGCGGGAGGGCCGAGAGGAATGAGCAGTTCTTC
>TRBJ1-1|few|TRBV25-1|17|.
CASSESAWGHQNTEAFF
TGTGCCAGCAGTGAATCCGCCTGGGGACACCAGAACACTGAAGCTTTCTTT
>TRBJ1-2|.|TRBV6-5|12|.
CASRSRGDGYTF
TGTGCCAGCAGGAGCAGGGGTGATGGCTACACCTTC
>TRBJ2-1|.|TRBV5-1|15|TRBD1
CASSKTGERYDEQFF
TGCGCCAGCAGCAAAACAGGGGAGAGGTACGATGAGCAGTTCTTC
>TRBJ2-1|.|TRBV29-1|11|TRBD2
CSVRLAGTQFF
TGCAGCGTTCGACTAGCGGGGACCCAGTTCTTC
>TRBJ2-1|.|TRBV7-2|15|.
CASSYTSSSYSEQFF
TGTGCCAGCAGCTATACTAGCAGCTCCTACAGTGAGCAGTTCTTC
>TRBJ1-2|.|TRBV30|13|.
CAWSLGANYGYTF
TGTGCCTGGAGTCTGGGGGCAAACTATGGCTACACCTTC
>TRBJ2-6|few|TRBV4-1|15|.
CASSQLGSGANVLTF
TGCGCCAGCAGCCAATTGGGGTCTGGGGCCAACGTCCTGACTTTC
>TRBJ1-6|many|TRBV7-2|15|.
CASRQGGSYNSPLHF
TGTGCCAGCAGGCAAGGTGGCTCCTATAATTCACCCCTCCACTTT
>TRBJ2-3|.|TRBV12-3/TRBV12-4|14|.
CASSLRLAGNTQYF
TGTGCCAGCAGTTTAAGGCTGGCGGGAAATACGCAGTATTTT
>TRBJ2-5|once|TRBV28|14|TRBD2
CASSRIAGKETQYF
TGTGCCAGCAGTAGAATAGCGGGGAAAGAGACCCAGTACTTC
>TRBJ2-1|few|TRBV6-5|15|TRBD2
CASRAGLGVLNEQFF
TGTGCCAGCAGGGCCGGACTAGGGGTTCTAAATGAGCAGTTCTTC
>TRBJ2-1|.|TRBV20-1|13|.
CSAGGGALNEQFF
TGCAGTGCTGGGGGCGGGGCACTCAATGAGCAGTTCTTC
>TRBJ2-3|.|TRBV20-1|15|.
CSASRETGRADTQYF
TGCAGTGCCTCCCGAGAGACAGGGAGGGCAGATACGCAGTATTTT
>TRBJ2-1|many|TRBV20-1|14|TRBD2
CSARSLAGGPFQFF
TGCAGTGCTAGATCTCTGGCGGGGGGGCCATTTCAGTTCTTC
>TRBJ1-2|.|TRBV7-2|12|.
CASSLQRVGYTF
TGTGCCAGCAGCTTACAGCGTGTAGGCTACACCTTC
>TRBJ2-7|few|TRBV3-1|13|.
CASSQAVAGEQYF
TGTGCCAGCAGCCAAGCGGTGGCGGGGGAGCAGTACTTC
>TRBJ2-7|few|TRBV10-3|13|.
CAISEFPRRKQYF
TGTGCCATCAGTGAGTTCCCCCGGAGGAAGCAGTACTTC
>TRBJ2-3|.|TRBV24-1|16|TRBD2
CATSEGVMAGGDTQYF
TGTGCCACCAGTGAGGGGGTGATGGCGGGGGGTGATACGCAGTATTTT
>TRBJ2-1|.|TRBV21-1|12|.
CASSDSPESPFF
TGTGCCAGCTCTGACAGCCCGGAGAGCCCGTTCTTC
>TRBJ1-5|once|TRBV20-1|13|TRBD1
CSAPGGANQPQHF
TGCAGTGCTCCAGGGGGCGCGAATCAGCCCCAGCATTTT
>TRBJ2-7|.|TRBV7-9|15|.
CASSLSGIIGAEQYF
TGTGCCAGCAGCTTGTCGGGTATTATTGGGGCCGAGCAGTACTTC
>TRBJ2-5|.|TRBV12-5|15|TRBD1
CASGLGQGGQETQYF
TGTGCTAGTGGTTTAGGACAGGGAGGCCAAGAGACCCAGTACTTC
>TRBJ2-3|.|TRBV5-6|16|.
CASSSSGGAGRDTQYF
TGTGCCAGCAGCTCGTCAGGCGGGGCGGGGAGAGATACGCAGTATTTT
>TRBJ2-5|many|TRBV20-1|16|TRBD2
CSAPRLAGEFQETQYF
TGCAGTGCCCCCAGACTAGCGGGAGAGTTTCAAGAGACCCAGTACTTC
>TRBJ2-2|.|TRBV6-1|16|.
CASSEDGEANTGELFF
TGTGCCAGCAGTGAAGACGGAGAGGCCAACACCGGGGAGCTGTTTTTT
>TRBJ2-5|once|TRBV5-6|14|.
CASSLLLLEETQYF
TGTGCCAGCAGCTTGCTGCTATTAGAAGAGACCCAGTACTTC
>TRBJ2-2|many|TRBV29-1|14|TRBD2
CSVEAGVHTGELFF
TGCAGCGTAGAAGCGGGAGTACACACCGGGGAGCTGTTTTTT